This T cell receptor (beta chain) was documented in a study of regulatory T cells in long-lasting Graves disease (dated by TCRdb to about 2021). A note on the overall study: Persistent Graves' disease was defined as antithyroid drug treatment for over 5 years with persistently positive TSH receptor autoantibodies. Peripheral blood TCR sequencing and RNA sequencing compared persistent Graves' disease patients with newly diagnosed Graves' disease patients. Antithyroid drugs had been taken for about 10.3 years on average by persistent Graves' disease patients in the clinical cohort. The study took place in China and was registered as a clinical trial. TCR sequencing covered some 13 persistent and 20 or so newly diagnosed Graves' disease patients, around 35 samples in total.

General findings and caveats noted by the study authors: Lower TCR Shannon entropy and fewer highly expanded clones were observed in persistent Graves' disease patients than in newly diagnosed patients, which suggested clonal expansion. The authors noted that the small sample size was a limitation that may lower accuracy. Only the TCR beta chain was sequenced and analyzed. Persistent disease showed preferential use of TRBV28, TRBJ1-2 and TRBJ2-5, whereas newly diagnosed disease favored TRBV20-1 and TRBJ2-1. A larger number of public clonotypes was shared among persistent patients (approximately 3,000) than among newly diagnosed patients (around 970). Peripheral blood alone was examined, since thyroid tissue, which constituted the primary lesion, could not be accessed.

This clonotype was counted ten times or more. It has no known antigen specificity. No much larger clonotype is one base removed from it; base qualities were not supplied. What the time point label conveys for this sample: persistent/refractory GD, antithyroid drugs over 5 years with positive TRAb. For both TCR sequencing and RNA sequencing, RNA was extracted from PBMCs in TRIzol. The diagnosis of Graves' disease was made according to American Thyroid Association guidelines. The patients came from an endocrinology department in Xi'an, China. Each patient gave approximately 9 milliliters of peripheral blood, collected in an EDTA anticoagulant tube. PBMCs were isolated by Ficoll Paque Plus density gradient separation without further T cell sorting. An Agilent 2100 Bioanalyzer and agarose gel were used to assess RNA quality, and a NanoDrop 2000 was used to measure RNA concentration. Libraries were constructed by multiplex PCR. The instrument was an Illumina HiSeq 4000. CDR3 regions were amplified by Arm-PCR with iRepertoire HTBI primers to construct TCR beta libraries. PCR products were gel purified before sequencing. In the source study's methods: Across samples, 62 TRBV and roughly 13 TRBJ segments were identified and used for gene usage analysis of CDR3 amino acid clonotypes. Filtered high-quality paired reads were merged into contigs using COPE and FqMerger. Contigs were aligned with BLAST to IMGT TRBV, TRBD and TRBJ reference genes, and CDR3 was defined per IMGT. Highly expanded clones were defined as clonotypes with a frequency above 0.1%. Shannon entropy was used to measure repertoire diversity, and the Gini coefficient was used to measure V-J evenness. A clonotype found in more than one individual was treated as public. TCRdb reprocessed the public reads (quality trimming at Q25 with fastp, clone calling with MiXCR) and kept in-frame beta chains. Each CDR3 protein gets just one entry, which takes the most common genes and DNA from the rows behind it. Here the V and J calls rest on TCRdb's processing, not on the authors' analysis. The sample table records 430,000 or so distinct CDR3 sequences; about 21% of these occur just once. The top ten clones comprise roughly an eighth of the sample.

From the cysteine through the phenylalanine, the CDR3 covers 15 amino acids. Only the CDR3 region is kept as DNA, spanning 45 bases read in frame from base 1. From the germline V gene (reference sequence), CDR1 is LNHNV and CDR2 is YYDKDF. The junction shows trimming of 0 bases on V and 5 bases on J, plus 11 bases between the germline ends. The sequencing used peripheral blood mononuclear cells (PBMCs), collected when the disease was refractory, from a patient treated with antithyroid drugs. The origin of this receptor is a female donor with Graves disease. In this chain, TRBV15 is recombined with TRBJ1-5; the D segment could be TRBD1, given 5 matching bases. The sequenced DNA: TGTGCCACCAGCAGAGATGAACGGGGCGATCAGCCCCAGCATTTT. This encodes CATSRDERGDQPQHF.